This record concerns one T cell receptor (beta chain) sequence. The antigen is not known. This specimen comes from a study of blood T cells in healthy people across ages. Broader study findings: For the donors, CMV status was unknown and possibly confounded expanded clonotype changes. As naive T cell percentage varied, TCR beta diversity correlated strongly with it.

A second PCR of roughly 7 to 11 cycles used a sample-barcoded 5' primer and a J-beta primer mix. Each CDR3 protein is one row after TCRdb ran MiXCR on the 5' RACE reads. The data show more than 650,000 distinct CDR3 sequences, with around half seen just once and 41% held by the top ten. CDR1 and CDR2 (germline): DFQATT, SNEGSKA (reference sequence). V lost 2 bases to trimming and J lost 4 bases; unmatched junction nucleotides: 11. This CDR3 contains 16 residues. This chain joins TRBV20-1 and TRBJ2-3; 8 bases fit TRBD2. Sequencing input: blood. The source is a man of 80 years or more in good health. CDR3 coding DNA: TGCAGTGCTAGAAGGCGAAGCGGGAGAGGGGCAGATACGCAGTATTTT. This encodes CSARRRSGRGADTQYF.